The rows below give T cell receptor beta chains drawn from one sample of a study of molecular identifiers for immune sequencing clone quantification. Using its own MiXCR run on the PCR reads, TCRdb lists one record per CDR3 protein. The data contain some 650,000 distinct CDR3 sequences, less than 20% of them singletons. Sample: naive CD8+ T cells from blood, with Jurkat cell RNA spiked in. The receptor source for this set is a human donor in good health. Some libraries in this study had Jurkat cell RNA spiked in. CDR3s include the opening cysteine and the closing phenylalanine or tryptophan. The D gene is left open where the match is weak. A clone size is listed for some rows: how often the clone was seen (once, few, many), or a class if it is expanded.

j_gene | abundance | len | d_gene | v_gene | CDR3nt | CDR3aa
TRBJ2-1 | few | 18 | . | TRBV6-2/TRBV6-3 | TGTGCCAGCATTCTCGCGGGACGTACGGAAAAAGCGTACAATGAGCAGTTCTTC | CASILAGRTEKAYNEQFF
TRBJ1-5 | many | 14 | . | TRBV4-1 | TGCGCCAGCAGCCAAGACAGAGATGATCAGCCCCAGCATTTT | CASSQDRDDQPQHF
TRBJ2-3 | many | 11 | . | TRBV19 | TGTGCCACCCTCGCGGCAGATACGCAGTATTTT | CATLAADTQYF
TRBJ2-3 | many | 14 | . | TRBV9 | TGTGCCAGCAGCGGCGGGACTAGCACAGATACGCAGTATTTT | CASSGGTSTDTQYF
TRBJ2-2 | . | 14 | . | TRBV6-5 | TGTGCCAGCAGCCTTGGTGAGGGGGCCGGGGAGCTGTTTTTT | CASSLGEGAGELFF
TRBJ2-1 | . | 17 | . | TRBV7-2 | TGTGCCAGCAGCTTGGGGGGTGGACTTTCGGGCCGCAATGAGCAGTTCTTC | CASSLGGGLSGRNEQFF
TRBJ2-2 | many | 14 | TRBD1 | TRBV12-3/TRBV12-4 | TGTGCCAGCACCAGGGAGAGGGGGCCCGGGGAGCTGTTTTTT | CASTRERGPGELFF
TRBJ2-3 | few | 18 | TRBD2 | TRBV28 | TGTGCCAGCCGGGAAGGACTAGCGGGAGTGGGTACCACAGATACGCAGTATTTT | CASREGLAGVGTTDTQYF
TRBJ2-5 | few | 15 | TRBD2 | TRBV9 | TGTGCCAGCAGCGTAGCGGGAGGGCCCCAGGAGACCCAGTACTTC | CASSVAGGPQETQYF
TRBJ2-3 | few | 16 | TRBD1 | TRBV5-1 | TGCGCCAGCAGCACACGGACAGGGGGAGCCACAGATACGCTGTATTTT | CASSTRTGGATDTLYF
TRBJ2-7 | few | 15 | TRBD2 | TRBV20-1 | TGCAGTGCTAGAGAGTTTGCGGGAGTGAACTACGAGCAGTACTTC | CSAREFAGVNYEQYF
TRBJ2-7 | many | 15 | TRBD2 | TRBV7-9 | TGTGCCAGCAGCCCTATAGCGGGAGGCACTGGCGAGCAGTACTTC | CASSPIAGGTGEQYF
TRBJ2-7 | many | 13 | TRBD2 | TRBV6-5 | TGTGCCAGCAGCACACTAGCGGGGGACGAGCAGTACTTC | CASSTLAGDEQYF
TRBJ2-7 | many | 13 | . | TRBV11-2 | TGTGCCAGCAGCTCAACAGGGTGGCACGAGCAGTACTTC | CASSSTGWHEQYF
TRBJ2-1 | few | 13 | . | TRBV29-1 | TGCAGCGTTGAACTAGCGAGTTTTTATGAGCAGTTCTTC | CSVELASFYEQFF
TRBJ2-7 | many | 14 | . | TRBV7-6 | TGTGCCAGCAGCTCCCCAGGGGGGGTATACGAGCAGTACTTC | CASSSPGGVYEQYF
TRBJ2-3 | few | 14 | . | TRBV10-3 | TGTGCCATCAGTGATAGGGACCAGTCAGATACGCAGTATTTT | CAISDRDQSDTQYF
TRBJ2-1 | many | 16 | TRBD1 | TRBV9 | TGTGCCAGCAACATGGGAGACAGGGGGAGGAACAATGAGCAGTTCTTC | CASNMGDRGRNNEQFF
TRBJ2-7 | few | 13 | TRBD2 | TRBV19 | TGTGCCAGTACCTCTAGCGGGACCTACGAGCAGTACTTC | CASTSSGTYEQYF
TRBJ1-1 | few | 14 | TRBD1 | TRBV7-9 | TGTGCCAGCAGCAGACTTACAGGGACAGGCGAAGCTTTCTTT | CASSRLTGTGEAFF
TRBJ2-1 | . | 14 | . | TRBV7-9 | TGTGCCAGCAGCTTAGAAGGCCTAGTAAATGAGCAGCTCTTC | CASSLEGLVNEQLF
TRBJ2-3 | many | 12 | . | TRBV7-2 | TGTGCCAGCAGCTCGGACTATTCGACGCAGTATTTT | CASSSDYSTQYF
TRBJ1-1 | many | 11 | . | TRBV9 | TGTGCCAGCAGCAACGGGCAAGGAGCTTTCTTT | CASSNGQGAFF
TRBJ2-1 | many | 16 | TRBD2 | TRBV4-3 | TGCGCCAGCAGCCAAGTCGCGGGGGGGCTCGAGGGTGAGCAGTTCTTC | CASSQVAGGLEGEQFF
TRBJ2-7 | few | 15 | TRBD1 | TRBV27 | TGTGCCAGCAGTGCCGACAGGGGCAGCTCCTACGAGCAGTACTTC | CASSADRGSSYEQYF
TRBJ1-1 | few | 14 | . | TRBV6-2/TRBV6-3 | TGTGCCAGCAGTTATCCAGCTTTGAACACTGAAGCTTTCTTT | CASSYPALNTEAFF
TRBJ2-2 | many | 15 | TRBD2 | TRBV20-1 | TGCAGTGCCCCCTTAGCGGGACTGAACACCGGGGAGCTGTTTTTT | CSAPLAGLNTGELFF
TRBJ2-7 | many | 15 | . | TRBV4-1 | TGCGCCAGCAGCCACCAAGTCGGGTTATCCTACGAGCAGTACTTC | CASSHQVGLSYEQYF
TRBJ2-5 | many | 16 | . | TRBV4-3 | TGCGCCAGCAGCCAAGATGGAGGACAAAGGCCCGAGACCCAGTACTTC | CASSQDGGQRPETQYF
TRBJ2-3 | few | 15 | . | TRBV9 | TGTGCCAGCAGCGTGGGTGACTGGAGGTCAGATACGCAGTATTTT | CASSVGDWRSDTQYF
TRBJ2-3 | many | 15 | . | TRBV29-1 | TGCAGCGTTGTCCTCCTATCTCGGGGCACAGATACGCAGTATTTT | CSVVLLSRGTDTQYF
TRBJ2-7 | many | 13 | . | TRBV7-9 | TGTGCCAGCAGCTGGGATAACCCCTACGAGCAGTACTTC | CASSWDNPYEQYF
TRBJ2-5 | many | 12 | . | TRBV7-6 | TGTGCCAGCAGCGAGGGCCGTCAGACCCAGTACTTC | CASSEGRQTQYF
TRBJ2-3 | many | 17 | TRBD1 | TRBV15 | TGTGCCACCAGCAGAGATCTGGGGCAGGGGGTCACAGATACGCAGTATTTT | CATSRDLGQGVTDTQYF
TRBJ2-3 | many | 9 | . | TRBV27 | TGTGCCTCCCGAGATACGCAGTATTTT | CASRDTQYF
TRBJ1-5 | many | 17 | TRBD1 | TRBV2 | TGTGCCAGCAGTCCAACCCGGGACAGGGGTGGCAATCAGCCCCAGCATTTT | CASSPTRDRGGNQPQHF
TRBJ2-1 | few | 15 | TRBD2 | TRBV12-3/TRBV12-4 | TGTGCCAGCAGTTTTGGGGCGGGAGGGCCGAGTGAGCAGTTCTTC | CASSFGAGGPSEQFF
TRBJ2-5 | few | 14 | . | TRBV12-3/TRBV12-4 | TGTGCCAGCAGTCCCTGGGGGTCGCGAGAGACCCAGTACTTC | CASSPWGSRETQYF
TRBJ1-1 | many | 16 | TRBD1 | TRBV28 | TGTGCCAGCAGTTCAACCGATTTCTGGGACAGGAATGAAGCTTTCTTT | CASSSTDFWDRNEAFF
TRBJ2-4 | many | 15 | . | TRBV6-5 | TGTGTCAGGAGGGGGCCTAGACAGGACAAAAACATTCAGTACTTC | CVRRGPRQDKNIQYF
TRBJ2-7 | few | 14 | . | TRBV30 | TGTGCCTGGAGTGTGAGTTGGGGCGCCTACGAGCAGTACTTC | CAWSVSWGAYEQYF
TRBJ2-1 | many | 12 | . | TRBV7-6 | TGTGCCAGCAGCTTACGCGGGGTTGAGCAGTTCTTC | CASSLRGVEQFF
TRBJ1-3 | many | 15 | . | TRBV28 | TGTGCCAGCAGTTTTCCGGGACATACTGGAAACACCATATATTTT | CASSFPGHTGNTIYF
TRBJ1-1 | few | 13 | TRBD1 | TRBV15 | TGTGCCACCAGCAGACCAGACAGGGTTGAAGCTTTCTTT | CATSRPDRVEAFF
TRBJ2-1 | few | 15 | . | TRBV12-3/TRBV12-4 | TGTGCCAGCAGTTTAGCCAGGGCCGCCTACAATGAGCAGTTCTTC | CASSLARAAYNEQFF